This TCR beta chain was sequenced during a study of T cells in Graves' hyperthyroidism and ophthalmopathy. RNA transcripts yielded amplified TCR beta CDR3 regions. The HTBI primer set served for first-round RT-PCR of the TCR CDR3. MiXCR was run by TCRdb on the multiplex PCR reads, yielding one entry per CDR3 protein. In the table there are hundreds of thousands of distinct CDR3 sequences, 15% to 19% of which are singletons. Turning to this clonotype: Its antigen is currently unknown.

Study-wide results and limits: Blood held most thyroid clonotypes expanded above 0.001 frequency.

Criteria for exclusion of patients were uncontrolled infection, other autoimmune disease, pregnancy or lactation. Diagnoses were made from clinical symptoms, serum measures (thyroxine and TRAb), thyroid ultrasound and orbital computed tomography. This CDR3 is built from 15 residues. Trimming cost V 6 bases and J 2 bases, with 15 bases left between them. This chain connects TRBV12-3 or TRBV12-4 to TRBJ2-3, with D possibly matching TRBD2 (6 bases). The sample taken for sequencing was blood. The sequence was obtained from a woman aged 18-35 years with Graves' hyperthyroidism. CDR3 amino acids: CASSLLRGSTDTQYF. The CDR3 DNA is TGTGCCAGCAGCCTCCTACGGGGGTCCACAGATACGCAGTATTTT.